This TCR beta chain was captured by sequencing in a study of blood T cell repertoires in COVID-19. At the level of the study: Whether acute or convalescent, the COVID-19 samples came from the United States, Italy and Spain. T cells, B-cell-depleted T cells, or PBMCs supplied cDNA or gDNA.

Authors' methods: Estimates of nucleated cell counts were drawn from the amplification of reference gene primers. The assay was immunoSEQ multiplex PCR, and TCRdb's table has in-frame clones only and misses some. V and J calls and clone size are given by that table; D and trimming were obtained from the DNA. The sample shows roughly 180,000 clones, 76% of them seen only once. Germline CDR1 and CDR2: SGHTA and FQGNSA. Losses at the gene ends were 1 base for V and 3 bases for J; bases not matched to a gene: 1. The CDR3 is 15 residues long. The chain joins TRBV7-2 to TRBJ1-4; 8 bases align to TRBD1. Sequencing used peripheral blood. The sequence derives from a woman aged 45-59 years with active or convalescent COVID-19. The CDR3 nucleotides read TGTGCCAGCAGCTTAGACAGGGGGGCTAATGAAAAACTGTTTTTT. Translation: CASSLDRGANEKLFF.